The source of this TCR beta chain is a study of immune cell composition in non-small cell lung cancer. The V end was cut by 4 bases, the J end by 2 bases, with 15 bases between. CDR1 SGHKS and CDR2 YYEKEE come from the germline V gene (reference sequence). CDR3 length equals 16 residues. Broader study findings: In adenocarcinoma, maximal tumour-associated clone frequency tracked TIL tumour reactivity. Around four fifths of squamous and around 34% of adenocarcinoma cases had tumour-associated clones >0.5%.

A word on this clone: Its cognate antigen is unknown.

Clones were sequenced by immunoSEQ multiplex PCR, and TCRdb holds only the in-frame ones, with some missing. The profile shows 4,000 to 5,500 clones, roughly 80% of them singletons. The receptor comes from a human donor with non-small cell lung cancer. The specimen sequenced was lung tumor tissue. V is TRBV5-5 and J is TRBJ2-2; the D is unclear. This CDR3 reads CASSLIPGLNTGELFF. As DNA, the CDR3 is TGTGCCAGCAGCCTTATTCCGGGCCTTAACACCGGGGAGCTGTTTTTT. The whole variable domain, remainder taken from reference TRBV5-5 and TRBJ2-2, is DAGVTQSPTHLIKTRGQQVTLRCSPISGHKSVSWYQQVLGQGPQFIFQYYEKEERGRGNFPDRFSARQFPNYSSELNVNALLLGDSALYLCASSLIPGLNTGELFFGEGSRLTVL.